This T cell receptor (beta chain) comes out of a study of T cell repertoires in cytomegalovirus infection. Looking at the study overall: Based on public TCR beta signatures, there were indications of CMV infection and of a matching HLA type. General study results and limits: Based on cumulative public TCR beta family frequency, carriers of CMV plus the relevant HLA were identified. CMV-specific TCR beta clonotypes restricted by HLA-C dominated the ex vivo response.

This clonotype was seen repeatedly, ten times or more. The antigen is not known. V was cut by 8 bases and J by 0 bases, with 14 bases left in between. Germline V lookup: CDR1 SGHVS, CDR2 FQNEAQ. CDR3 length: 15 amino acids. One entry per CDR3 protein results from TCRdb running MiXCR on the reads. This table holds about 260,000 distinct CDR3 sequences, roughly 15% found once. This sequence was found in a human donor in good health (CMV status not recorded). Some clones in this sample may be carry-over from other donors' samples. Sequences were obtained from PBMCs. The chain couples TRBV7-8 to TRBJ1-3, with D possibly matching TRBD1 (6 bases). DNA of the CDR3: TGTGCCAGCTCGAGACAGGAGAGCTCTGGAAACACCATATATTTT. Translating gives CASSRQESSGNTIYF.